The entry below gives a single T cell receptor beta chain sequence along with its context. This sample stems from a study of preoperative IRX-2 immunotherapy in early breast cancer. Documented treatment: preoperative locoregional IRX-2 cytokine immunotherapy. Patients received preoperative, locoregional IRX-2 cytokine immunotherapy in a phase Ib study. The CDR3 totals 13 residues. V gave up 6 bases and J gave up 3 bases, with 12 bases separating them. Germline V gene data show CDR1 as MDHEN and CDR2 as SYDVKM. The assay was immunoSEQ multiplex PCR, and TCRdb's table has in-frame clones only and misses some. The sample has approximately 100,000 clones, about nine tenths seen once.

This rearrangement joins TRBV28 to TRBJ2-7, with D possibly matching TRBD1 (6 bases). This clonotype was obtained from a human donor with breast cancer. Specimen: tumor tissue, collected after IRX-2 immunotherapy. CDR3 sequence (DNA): TGTGCCAGCAGAACGGGACACATCTACGAGCAGTACTTC. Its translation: CASRTGHIYEQYF.